A selection of T cell receptor beta chains follows, all from one sample in a study of blood T cell repertoires in COVID-19. Here immunoSEQ multiplex PCR was the method, and the copy in TCRdb shows in-frame clones only, minus some. The repertoire holds roughly 390,000 clones, with around 87% as singletons. The sample taken for sequencing was peripheral blood. The receptors here all came from a woman aged 30 to 39 with COVID-19, enrolled during active disease. Both conserved end residues are part of each CDR3. The D gene is left open where the match is weak. A row's size may be missing; if present it is once, few, many or a size class.

CDR3 DNA: TGCGCCAGCAGCCAAGATCTGGCTAGAGGGTTTTCCCCAGATACGCAGTATTTT
CDR3 protein: CASSQDLARGFSPDTQYF
J gene: TRBJ2-3
clone size: NA
V gene: TRBV4-1
D gene: NA

CDR3 DNA: TGTGCCAGCAGCGCGAGGAGAGACAGGGCTGAAGCTTTCTTT
CDR3 protein: CASSARRDRAEAFF
J gene: TRBJ1-1
clone size: NA
V gene: TRBV9
D gene: TRBD1

CDR3 DNA: TGTGCCAGCAGCCGGGACAGGTTCTACGAGCAGTACTTC
CDR3 protein: CASSRDRFYEQYF
J gene: TRBJ2-7
clone size: NA
V gene: TRBV6-5
D gene: TRBD1

CDR3 DNA: TGTGCCAGCAGCTTTTCCGGGACTAGCGGGAGGGCCTACGAGCAGTACTTC
CDR3 protein: CASSFSGTSGRAYEQYF
J gene: TRBJ2-7
clone size: NA
V gene: TRBV5-4
D gene: TRBD2

CDR3 DNA: TGTGCCAGCAGCTTAGGATCAGGGACTTATGGCTACACCTTC
CDR3 protein: CASSLGSGTYGYTF
J gene: TRBJ1-2
clone size: NA
V gene: TRBV7-9
D gene: NA

CDR3 DNA: TGTGCCACCAGCAGAGAGGACTCCCGGGTCTTC
CDR3 protein: CATSREDSRVF
J gene: TRBJ2-1
clone size: NA
V gene: TRBV15
D gene: NA

CDR3 DNA: TGTGCCAGCTCACGGGACAGGAACTCTGGGGCCAACGTCCTGACTTTC
CDR3 protein: CASSRDRNSGANVLTF
J gene: TRBJ2-6
clone size: NA
V gene: TRBV18
D gene: TRBD1

CDR3 DNA: TGTGCCAGCAGTAAGAACAGGGGAACCTATGGCTACACCTTC
CDR3 protein: CASSKNRGTYGYTF
J gene: TRBJ1-2
clone size: NA
V gene: TRBV28
D gene: TRBD1

CDR3 DNA: TGCGCCAGCAAACAGGGGGTGTACATGAACACTGAAGCTTTCTTT
CDR3 protein: CASKQGVYMNTEAFF
J gene: TRBJ1-1
clone size: NA
V gene: TRBV10-2
D gene: TRBD1

CDR3 DNA: TGTGCCAGCAGCTTAGTGGCTAGCGGGAGCTACGAGCAGTACTTC
CDR3 protein: CASSLVASGSYEQYF
J gene: TRBJ2-7
clone size: NA
V gene: TRBV7-9
D gene: TRBD2

CDR3 DNA: TGTGCCAGCAGCCCCATCGCCGGGACTAGCGGAGCCTACGAGCAGTACTTC
CDR3 protein: CASSPIAGTSGAYEQYF
J gene: TRBJ2-7
clone size: NA
V gene: TRBV7-8
D gene: TRBD2

CDR3 DNA: TGTGCCAGCAGTTATGGCGGGAGCACAGATACGCAGTATTTT
CDR3 protein: CASSYGGSTDTQYF
J gene: TRBJ2-3
clone size: NA
V gene: TRBV28
D gene: NA

CDR3 DNA: TGTGCCATCACCTTGGGACTAGCTTACGAGCAGTACTTC
CDR3 protein: CAITLGLAYEQYF
J gene: TRBJ2-7
clone size: NA
V gene: TRBV10-3
D gene: TRBD2

CDR3 DNA: TGCGCCAGCAGCTTGGCCTCTAGCGGGAGTCAGAATGAGCAGTTCTTC
CDR3 protein: CASSLASSGSQNEQFF
J gene: TRBJ2-1
clone size: once
V gene: TRBV5-1
D gene: TRBD2

CDR3 DNA: TGTGCCAGCAGCGGACAGGCCGCGAACTATGGCTACACCTTC
CDR3 protein: CASSGQAANYGYTF
J gene: TRBJ1-2
clone size: NA
V gene: TRBV6-5
D gene: TRBD1

CDR3 DNA: TGTGCCAGCAGCTTAGCTGGGGGCGATGAGCAGTTCTTC
CDR3 protein: CASSLAGGDEQFF
J gene: TRBJ2-1
clone size: NA
V gene: TRBV7-2
D gene: NA

CDR3 DNA: TGTGCCAGCAGTGGACTAGCGGGAGTCTTAAATGAGCAGTTCTTC
CDR3 protein: CASSGLAGVLNEQFF
J gene: TRBJ2-1
clone size: NA
V gene: TRBV28
D gene: TRBD2

CDR3 DNA: TGTGCCAGCAACAAAGGGGGCGGGAGGGAGGACATTCAGTACTTC
CDR3 protein: CASNKGGGREDIQYF
J gene: TRBJ2-4
clone size: NA
V gene: TRBV7-9
D gene: TRBD2

CDR3 DNA: TGCAGCGTTCCGGTCGCTGGGGCCAACGTCCTGACTTTC
CDR3 protein: CSVPVAGANVLTF
J gene: TRBJ2-6
clone size: NA
V gene: TRBV29-1
D gene: NA

CDR3 DNA: TGCGCCAGCAGCCAGAGGGGACTGCTCAATCAGCCCCAGCATTTT
CDR3 protein: CASSQRGLLNQPQHF
J gene: TRBJ1-5
clone size: NA
V gene: TRBV4-1
D gene: NA

CDR3 DNA: TGTGCCAGCAGCATCAAGGGACTAGCGAGCACAGATACGCAGTATTTT
CDR3 protein: CASSIKGLASTDTQYF
J gene: TRBJ2-3
clone size: NA
V gene: TRBV7-3
D gene: TRBD2

CDR3 DNA: TGTGCCAGCAGCTCCGGGACAGGGAACACTGAAGCTTTCTTT
CDR3 protein: CASSSGTGNTEAFF
J gene: TRBJ1-1
clone size: NA
V gene: TRBV28
D gene: TRBD1

CDR3 DNA: TGTGCCAGCAGCCGAGGTTCCCGGGACAGGGGTCGGTCACCCCTCCACTTT
CDR3 protein: CASSRGSRDRGRSPLHF
J gene: TRBJ1-6
clone size: NA
V gene: TRBV3-1/TRBV3-2
D gene: TRBD1

CDR3 DNA: TGTGCCAGCAGTGAAGCGCTTAGCTACGAGCAGTACTTC
CDR3 protein: CASSEALSYEQYF
J gene: TRBJ2-7
clone size: once
V gene: TRBV2
D gene: NA

CDR3 DNA: TGTGCCAGCAGCGGAAACCGGGACAGATACACAGATACGCAGTATTTT
CDR3 protein: CASSGNRDRYTDTQYF
J gene: TRBJ2-3
clone size: once
V gene: TRBV2
D gene: TRBD1

CDR3 DNA: TGTGCTAGCAGCTTAGCGGTCGGGAGAAACAATGAGCAGTTCTTC
CDR3 protein: CASSLAVGRNNEQFF
J gene: TRBJ2-1
clone size: NA
V gene: TRBV7-7
D gene: NA

CDR3 DNA: TGCAGCGTTGAAGATCGGTACGAGCAGTACTTC
CDR3 protein: CSVEDRYEQYF
J gene: TRBJ2-7
clone size: NA
V gene: TRBV29-1
D gene: NA

CDR3 DNA: TGTGCCAGCAGCCAACGGGGGGTAGCGGGACTGGAGACCCAGTACTTC
CDR3 protein: CASSQRGVAGLETQYF
J gene: TRBJ2-5
clone size: NA
V gene: TRBV27
D gene: TRBD2

CDR3 DNA: TGTGCCAGCAGTGCGAGCTACGAGCAGTACTTC
CDR3 protein: CASSASYEQYF
J gene: TRBJ2-7
clone size: once
V gene: TRBV2
D gene: NA

CDR3 DNA: TGCGCCAGCAGCCAAGAACAGGAAGATCAGCCCCAGCATTTT
CDR3 protein: CASSQEQEDQPQHF
J gene: TRBJ1-5
clone size: NA
V gene: TRBV4-1
D gene: NA

CDR3 DNA: TGTGCCAGCAGTTACGTGGGAGTTAAATACGAGCAGTACTTC
CDR3 protein: CASSYVGVKYEQYF
J gene: TRBJ2-7
clone size: once
V gene: TRBV6-6
D gene: NA

CDR3 DNA: TGCGCCAGCAGCGGACGACAGGGGGTGAACACTGAAGCTTTCTTT
CDR3 protein: CASSGRQGVNTEAFF
J gene: TRBJ1-1
clone size: NA
V gene: TRBV4-1
D gene: TRBD1